The 26 T cell receptor beta chains in this list originate from one sample, sequenced in a study of vaccination and CD4 T cells after COVID-19. The time point here: late sampling 161 to 241 days after vaccination in a few convalescent patients. TCRdb re-called the PCR reads with MiXCR, one entry per CDR3 protein. This sample has some 26,000 distinct CDR3 sequences, with approximately 51% found just once. This material consisted of CD4+ T cells from blood, taken about 7 months after SARS-CoV-2 vaccination. The source is a human donor who had recovered from COVID-19.

The V call is TRBV5-4, the J call TRBJ2-1; D unresolved. CDR1 is SGHNT and CDR2 is YYREEE in the germline V gene (reference sequence). The CDR3 is 15 residues long. Trimming shortened V by 0 bases and J by 0 bases, and 7 bases separated the two germline ends. The CDR3 loop is CASSLVSSSYNEQFF. CDR3 nucleotide sequence: TGTGCCAGCAGCTTGGTTTCTAGCTCCTACAATGAGCAGTTCTTC.

This clonotype showed up just a few times. This chain connects TRBV28 to TRBJ1-2, with D unclear. This CDR3 region has 11 residues. V lost 4 bases and J lost 4, with 4 bases in between. Germline CDR1 is MDHEN and CDR2 is SYDVKM. In DNA, the CDR3 is TGTGCCAGCAGTTCTGTCTATGGCTACACCTTC. Its translation is CASSSVYGYTF.

V is TRBV27 and J is TRBJ1-1; D remains ambiguous. Germline V CDR1 and CDR2: MNHEY, SMNVEV (reference sequence). The CDR3 spans 15 residues. V was pared by 1 base and J by 1 base, with 10 bases between. The CDR3 spells CASSLWSAPNTEAFF. The CDR3 nucleotides are TGTGCCAGCAGTTTATGGTCCGCCCCGAACACTGAAGCTTTCTTT.

V usage is TRBV23-1 and J usage is TRBJ2-7; D ambiguous. TRBV23-1 counts as an open reading frame of uncertain function. This CDR3 has 15 amino acids. Between the trimmed V and J ends, which lost 7 bases and 4 bases, there was a span of 20 bases. CDR3 in DNA: TGCGCCAGCAACCTTTCGGGCTATCAACTATACGAGCAGTACTTC. Translated, it gives CASNLSGYQLYEQYF.

The gene calls are TRBV19 and TRBJ1-5, with 7 bases that match TRBD1. The V gene end was trimmed by 2 bases and the J gene end by 5 bases; junction bases not matched to a gene: 9. The CDR3 contains 16 residues. CDR1 LNHDA and CDR2 SQIVND come from the germline V gene (reference sequence). CDR3 protein: CASSISPQGGHQPQHF. The DNA for the CDR3 is TGTGCCAGTAGTATATCCCCCCAGGGGGGCCATCAGCCCCAGCATTTT.

This clonotype was detected only a few times. This chain connects TRBV7-8 to TRBJ2-7, with D possibly TRBD2 on 6 matching bases. V was shortened by 3 bases and J by 0 bases, with 9 bases between the two germline ends. Per the germline V gene, CDR1 is SGHVS and CDR2 is FQNEAQ. This CDR3 contains 14 residues. The CDR3, as DNA: TGTGCCAGCAGCTTCCTTAGCGGCTCCTACGAGCAGTACTTC. Protein: CASSFLSGSYEQYF. The entire variable domain, with the rest obtained from reference TRBV7-8 and TRBJ2-7, is as follows: GAGVSQSPRYKVAKRGQDVALRCDPISGHVSLFWYQQALGQGPEFLTYFQNEAQLDKSGLPSDRFFAERPEGSVSTLKIQRTQQEDSAVYLCASSFLSGSYEQYFGPGTRLTVT.

This chain uses TRBV28 with TRBJ2-7; TRBD2 matches at 7 bases. The V segment lost 5 bases and the J segment 3 bases; nucleotides outside the gene matches: 13. The germline V gene has CDR1 MDHEN and CDR2 SYDVKM. This CDR3 has 16 residues. Written as DNA, the CDR3 is TGTGCCAGCAGTCCCCAAAGCAGGGAGGGGTACTACGAGCAGTACTTC. It specifies CASSPQSREGYYEQYF.

This clonotype has only a few counts. The J gene is TRBJ1-5, the V gene TRBV28; D might be TRBD1 (5 bases). CDR3 length: 13 amino acids. Trimming left V 6 bases short and J 3 bases short, with 9 bases between. In germline, CDR1 is MDHEN, CDR2 SYDVKM. Here the CDR3 DNA reads TGTGCCAGCAGGGGGGGGAACAATCAGCCCCAGCATTTT. It yields the protein CASRGGNNQPQHF.

The rearrangement links TRBV21-1 to TRBJ1-6; the listed D gene, TRBD1, was not tested against the DNA. TRBV21-1 is tagged as a pseudogene. CDR3 size: 15 residues. CDR3 residues: CARTPRTGLHSPLHF. The CDR3 bases are TGTGCCAGGACTCCCAGGACAGGGCTTCATTCACCCCTCCACTTT.

The chain employs TRBV7-2 and TRBJ2-7; 8 bases map to TRBD2. Germline values: CDR1 SGHTA, CDR2 FQGNSA. This CDR3 region has 15 residues. Trimming removed 5 bases from V and 4 bases from J; junction bases left unmatched: 10. The CDR3 nucleotides are TGTGCCAGCAGCGGAGTGGGACTAGTTCCATACGAGCAGTACTTC. Translated, it gives CASSGVGLVPYEQYF.

V and J are TRBV7-9 and TRBJ2-3; 10 nucleotides line up with TRBD1. Germline loops: CDR1 SEHNR, CDR2 FQNEAQ (reference sequence). The CDR3 contains 16 residues. Trimming cost V 4 bases and J 3 bases; bases outside gene matches: 7. The CDR3, as DNA: TGTGCCAGCAGCTCAGCCGGGACAGGGGTTACAGATACGCAGTATTTT. Amino acids: CASSSAGTGVTDTQYF.

The chain links TRBV20-1 to TRBJ2-4; D uncertain. V lost 5 bases and J lost 2, with 13 bases in between. The germline gives CDR1 DFQATT, CDR2 SNEGSKA (reference sequence). The CDR3 extends over 14 amino acids. The DNA of the CDR3 is TGCAGTGCTGAGGACGGTCCCCCCAAAAACATTCAGTACTTC. It specifies CSAEDGPPKNIQYF.

J is TRBJ2-6 and V is TRBV18, with D hard to call. Germline assignment: CDR1 KGHSH and CDR2 LQKENI. The V gene lost 3 bases and the J gene lost 2 bases, with 5 bases spanning the gap. This CDR3 is 14 amino acids long. The CDR3 reads CASSPTAGANVLTF. In DNA, the CDR3 is TGTGCCAGCTCACCCACAGCTGGGGCCAACGTCCTGACTTTC.

This clonotype was recorded only once. The chain is built from TRBV6-5 and TRBJ2-3; 8 bases match TRBD2. Unmatched junction bases numbered 4, after V lost 3 bases and J lost 2 bases. In germline, CDR1 is MNHEY, CDR2 SVGAGI. CDR3 size: 15 residues. Here the CDR3 DNA reads TGTGCCAGCAGTTATACGGGGGGGTCCACAGATACGCAGTATTTT. Protein product: CASSYTGGSTDTQYF.

CDR3 nucleotides: TGCGCCAGCAGCCAAGAACGCGGGACAGGGTTTGGCTACACCTTC. This translates into CASSQERGTGFGYTF. The V call is TRBV4-1, the J call TRBJ1-2; 9 nucleotides align to TRBD1. The germline gives CDR1 MGHRA, CDR2 YSYEKL. V lost 0 bases, J lost 7 bases, and 6 bases stayed unmatched. This CDR3 comprises 15 residues.

V and J are TRBV19 and TRBJ2-5; perhaps TRBD2 as D (5 bases). Germline V gives CDR1 LNHDA, CDR2 SQIVND (reference sequence). This CDR3 spans 13 amino acids. Trimming removed 6 bases at V and 1 base at J, with 9 bases between. This chain's CDR3 is CASREATQETQYF. DNA of the CDR3: TGTGCCAGTAGGGAGGCAACCCAAGAGACCCAGTACTTC. The whole variable domain, remainder taken from reference TRBV19 and TRBJ2-5, is DGGITQSPKYLFRKEGQNVTLSCEQNLNHDAMYWYRQDPGQGLRLIYYSQIVNDFQKGDIAEGYSVSREKKESFPLTVTSAQKNPTAFYLCASREATQETQYFGPGTRLLVL.

The chain is built from TRBV20-1 and TRBJ2-1; D may be TRBD1 (5 bases). CDR3 length: 15 amino acids. The V gene's germline CDR1 is DFQATT and CDR2 SNEGSKA (reference sequence). V was shortened by 5 bases and J by 5 bases, with 19 bases between the two germline ends. CDR3 DNA sequence: TGCAGTGCTCGAAACCCCCAGGGCGATCACAATGAGCAGTTCTTC. It codes for CSARNPQGDHNEQFF.

In its sample, this clonotype was seen a few times. The chain links TRBV7-2 to TRBJ1-1; tentatively, D is TRBD1 (5 bases). Trimming pared 3 bases from V and 1 base from J, leaving 12 bases between. The CDR3 covers 15 residues. Germline loops: CDR1 SGHTA, CDR2 FQGNSA. The CDR3 nucleotides read TGTGCCAGCAGCTTTGGGACCTACAAGAACACTGAAGCTTTCTTT. Its protein product is CASSFGTYKNTEAFF. The full variable domain, completed using reference TRBV7-2 and TRBJ1-1, is GAGVSQSPSNKVTEKGKDVELRCDPISGHTALYWYRQSLGQGLEFLIYFQGNSAPDKSGLPSDRFSAERTGGSVSTLTIQRTQQEDSAVYLCASSFGTYKNTEAFFGQGTRLTVV.

V and J are TRBV10-3 and TRBJ1-1; D possibly corresponds to TRBD1 (6 bases). CDR1 and CDR2 (germline): ENHRY, SYGVKD. This CDR3 has 15 amino acids. Trimming cost V 5 bases and J 1 base, with 14 bases left between them. The CDR3 protein is CAISTGTNTNTEAFF. CDR3 bases: TGTGCCATCAGTACCGGGACAAATACGAACACTGAAGCTTTCTTT.

This clonotype has more than one count but fewer than ten. The chain links TRBV7-2 to TRBJ2-3; D is uncertain. Trimming cost V 5 bases and J 6 bases, with 9 bases left between them. Germline V lookup: CDR1 SGHTA, CDR2 FQGNSA. The CDR3 is 12 amino acids. The CDR3 coding sequence is TGTGCCAGCAGCCTCGTGCGGGATACGCAGTATTTT. Translating gives CASSLVRDTQYF.

This clonotype was counted a few times. The chain joins TRBV6-5 to TRBJ2-5; possibly TRBD2 for D (6 bases). Trimming removed 2 bases at V and 4 bases at J, with 8 bases between. CDR3 length: 13 residues. Germline CDR1 and CDR2: MNHEY and SVGAGI. The CDR3: CASSYRGGETQYF. CDR3 in DNA: TGTGCCAGCAGTTACCGGGGAGGAGAGACCCAGTACTTC.

The rearrangement joins TRBV5-1 to TRBJ1-1; D ambiguous. Per the germline V gene, CDR1 is SGHRS and CDR2 is YFSETQ. V lost 1 base, J lost 2 bases, and 9 bases lay in between. The CDR3 runs 14 residues. CDR3 bases: TGCGCCAGCAGCTTGAGGAAACCTAACACTGAAGCTTTCTTT. This encodes CASSLRKPNTEAFF. The whole variable domain, filled in from reference TRBV5-1 and TRBJ1-1, reads KAGVTQTPRYLIKTRGQQVTLSCSPISGHRSVSWYQQTPGQGLQFLFEYFSETQRNKGNFPGRFSGRQFSNSRSEMNVSTLELGDSALYLCASSLRKPNTEAFFGQGTRLTVV.

This clonotype was counted between two and nine times. CDR3 loop: CASSLGLRKGQPQHF. The CDR3 DNA reads as TGTGCCAGCAGCTTGGGTCTCAGAAAAGGACAGCCCCAGCATTTT. V usage is TRBV7-2 and J usage is TRBJ1-5; D is undetermined. V was clipped by 3 bases and J by 7 bases, with 16 bases between them. Germline values: CDR1 SGHTA, CDR2 FQGNSA. The CDR3 totals 15 residues.

The chain has TRBV20-1 and TRBJ2-7; 8 nucleotides agree with TRBD1. J was trimmed by 4 bases and V by 5 bases; bases with no gene match: 10. The CDR3 extends over 14 amino acids. CDR1 and CDR2 from the germline V gene are DFQATT and SNEGSKA (reference sequence). The CDR3 loop is CSAWGAGGSYEQYF. The CDR3 DNA sequence: TGCAGTGCTTGGGGGGCAGGGGGCAGTTACGAGCAGTACTTC.

In its sample, this clonotype was seen once. This CDR3 reads CSVEAGGGYEQYF. As DNA, the CDR3 is TGCAGCGTTGAGGCAGGGGGCGGGTACGAGCAGTACTTC. The chain couples TRBV29-1 to TRBJ2-7; TRBD1 matches at 8 bases. Germline lookup yields CDR1 SQVTM and CDR2 ANQGSEA. This CDR3 is 13 amino acids long. V gave up 3 bases and J gave up 4 bases; unmatched junction bases: 5.

The chain links TRBV7-2 to TRBJ2-1; no definite D call. Germline CDR1 reads SGHTA; CDR2 reads FQGNSA. V lost 0 bases and J lost 4, with 10 bases in between. This CDR3 has 15 amino acids. CDR3 loop: CASSLARNTYNEQFF. The CDR3 region has the DNA TGTGCCAGCAGCTTAGCGCGAAACACGTACAATGAGCAGTTCTTC.